This TCR beta chain was recorded in a study of blood T cell repertoires in COVID-19. The overall study: COVID-19 samples from acute and convalescent phases originated in the United States, Italy and Spain. Sources were T cells, B-cell-depleted T cells, or PBMCs; the material itself was cDNA or gDNA.

Authors' analysis steps: Reference gene primers were amplified, and this amplification served to estimate nucleated cell counts. Profiled with immunoSEQ multiplex PCR; TCRdb holds only in-frame clones, not every one. Clone size and V and J calls were adopted from that table, with D and trimming inferred from the DNA. The sample contains about 170,000 clones, 82% of which appear only once. This clone is a singleton in its sample. The V gene lost 2 bases and the J gene lost 2 bases, with 10 bases spanning the gap. The germline V gene encodes CDR1 MNHEY and CDR2 SVGAGI. The CDR3 has 16 residues. The chain employs TRBV6-5 and TRBJ2-6; D perhaps matches TRBD1 (6 bases). The TCR sequence derives from a middle-aged woman with COVID-19, enrolled during active disease. The sample taken for sequencing was peripheral blood. DNA of the CDR3: TGTGCCAGCAGTTACACCCAGGGGACTGGGGCCAACGTCCTGACTTTC. This translates into CASSYTQGTGANVLTF.